The source of this TCR beta chain is a study of T cell responses to AZD1222 COVID-19 vaccine. The method was immunoSEQ multiplex PCR; TCRdb's version includes in-frame clones alone and lacks a portion of them. The top ten clones hold around 0.85% of a sample with about 140,000 clones, 90% to 95% of them seen once. Overall study results and limits: Repertoire collection took place solely once the T cell response had peaked. Among spike-specific TCRs, nearly half reportedly target unmutated variant regions. It should be noted that donors were predominantly white British and more often female, and clonal diversity was possibly underestimated.

Turning to this clone: Its antigen is not identified.

This clonotype was obtained from an adult in good health. The source material was peripheral blood, sampled on day 0 of MenACWY control vaccination.

As DNA, the CDR3 is TGTGCCTGGAGTTCCGGACTTGGAACAGAGACCCAGTACTTC. Its protein is CAWSSGLGTETQYF. This rearrangement joins TRBV30 to TRBJ2-5, with D possibly matching TRBD2 (5 bases). Per the germline V gene, CDR1 is GTSNPN and CDR2 is SVGIG (reference sequence). Between the trimmed V and J ends, which lost 2 bases and 4 bases, there was a span of 14 bases. The CDR3 sequence is 14 residues long.